This T cell receptor (beta chain) was recovered during a study of cytomegalovirus exposure and HLA in healthy donors. A word on this clone: The antigen is not known.

The donors were part of the approximately 120-subject validation cohort, which stood apart from the roughly 700-subject first cohort. General study points: Reports described diagnosis of cytomegalovirus status by the classifier as highly specific and sensitive. The majority of TCR sequences were rare, yet some public TCRs appeared in many donors.

Some clones are missing from TCRdb's copy, which holds only in-frame ones; the method was immunoSEQ multiplex PCR. The sample lists under 100,000 clones, approximately 96% occurring once. Germline V CDR1 and CDR2: MNHNS, SASEGT. The CDR3 has 13 amino acids. V was pared by 7 bases and J by 4 bases, with 5 bases of the junction left unmatched. This sequence originates from a man between 18 and 29 years old in good health and CMV-seronegative. The specimen was PBMCs. The V and J genes are TRBV6-1 and TRBJ1-1; 8 nucleotides align to TRBD1. CDR3 nucleotide sequence: TGTGCCAGCATCAGGGGGCCGGGCACTGAAGCTTTCTTT. It encodes CASIRGPGTEAFF.